These 32 T cell receptor beta chains were sequenced from one sample in a study of CD8 T cells in ankylosing spondylitis. Each CDR3 protein gets one entry after TCRdb re-called the 5' RACE reads with MiXCR. The data show about 360,000 distinct CDR3 sequences, 14% to 15% seen once. Sequenced sample: blood, either unsorted or a sorted T cell fraction (not recorded which). These receptors originate from a male donor with ankylosing spondylitis or in good health (not recorded which).

This clonotype was observed at least ten times. The chain couples TRBV12-3 or TRBV12-4 to TRBJ2-7; D remains ambiguous. The length of the CDR3 is 11 residues. Trimming left V 2 bases short and J 7 bases short, with 6 bases between. The CDR3 sequence is CASSLSEEQYF. For the CDR3, the DNA is TGTGCCAGCAGTTTATCGGAGGAGCAGTACTTC.

This clonotype was counted between two and nine times. The V call is TRBV4-1, the J call TRBJ1-1; D unresolved. Germline assignment: CDR1 MGHRA and CDR2 YSYEKL. The CDR3 is 13 residues long. The V gene lost 1 base and the J gene lost 6 bases, with 9 bases spanning the gap. CDR3 sequence (DNA): TGCGCCAGCAGCCAAGCGGGAGGGCCTGAAGCTTTCTTT. This translates into CASSQAGGPEAFF.

The chain uses TRBV12-3 or TRBV12-4 and TRBJ1-1; no reliable D call. Trimming removed 5 bases at V and 1 base at J, with 20 bases between. This CDR3 region has 17 residues. The CDR3 DNA follows: TGTGCCAGCAGTCCCCGCGGAGGCCCCTCGGCGAACACTGAAGCTTTCTTT. Amino acid sequence: CASSPRGGPSANTEAFF.

V gene TRBV20-1 combines with J gene TRBJ1-1; no firm D call. V shed 4 bases and J shed 5 bases, with 17 bases lying between them. Germline CDR1 reads DFQATT; CDR2 reads SNEGSKA (reference sequence). This CDR3 comprises 14 residues. CDR3 bases: TGCAGTGCTATCCAGGCGAGTGGTAGAACTGAAGCTTTCTTT. Its protein is CSAIQASGRTEAFF.

V gene TRBV25-1 combines with J gene TRBJ2-5, with D perhaps being TRBD1 or TRBD2 (5 bases each). The germline gives CDR1 MGHDK, CDR2 SYGVNS. This CDR3 comprises 13 residues. Trimming removed 5 bases from V and 5 bases from J, with 12 bases in between. The CDR3 loop reads CASSRAGTETQYF. CDR3 sequence (DNA): TGTGCCAGCAGTAGGGCAGGGACGGAGACCCAGTACTTC.

This clonotype was counted a few times. The CDR3 bases are TGTGCCAGCAGTACGATCCGGGACAGAAATGAAAAACTGTTTTTT. Encoded protein: CASSTIRDRNEKLFF. V and J are TRBV12-3 or TRBV12-4 and TRBJ1-4; 7 positions agree with TRBD1. Trimming removed 5 bases from V and 5 bases from J; junction bases left unmatched: 8. There are 15 residues in the CDR3.

This clonotype occurred many times. This chain uses TRBV12-3 or TRBV12-4 with TRBJ2-2; D gene ambiguous. The V gene lost 2 bases and the J gene lost 1 base, with 5 bases spanning the gap. This CDR3 contains 14 residues. In DNA, the CDR3 is TGTGCCAGCAGTTTAAAGGGGAACACCGGGGAGCTGTTTTTT. Its translation is CASSLKGNTGELFF.

This clonotype occurred a few times. The V call is TRBV28, the J call TRBJ1-2, with TRBD1 matching 8 bases. The CDR3 length is 15 residues. V gave up 2 bases and J gave up 7 bases; unmatched junction bases: 9. Germline CDR1 is MDHEN and CDR2 is SYDVKM. CDR3 coding DNA: TGTGCCAGCAGTTTACTCGGGACAGGTGGGGCTGGCTACACCTTC. This encodes CASSLLGTGGAGYTF.

In its sample, this clonotype ranks as medium-sized. This chain links TRBV29-1 with TRBJ1-2; D is uncertain. Looked up from germline, CDR1 is SQVTM and CDR2 is ANQGSEA. Trimming removed 4 bases from V and 4 bases from J, with 13 bases in between. This CDR3 is built from 13 residues. The CDR3 DNA follows: TGCAGCGTTGTGATCACAGCAGTCTATGGCTACACCTTC. This translates into CSVVITAVYGYTF. Together with reference TRBV29-1 and TRBJ1-2, the CDR3 gives the full variable domain: SAVISQKPSRDICQRGTSLTIQCQVDSQVTMMFWYRQQPGQSLTLIATANQGSEATYESGFVIDKFPISRPNLTFSTLTVSNMSPEDSSIYLCSVVITAVYGYTFGSGTRLTVV.

The V gene is TRBV5-1, the J gene TRBJ1-1; D not certain. Trimming shortened V by 1 base and J by 2 bases, and 9 bases separated the two germline ends. Germline CDR1 is SGHRS and CDR2 is YFSETQ. The CDR3 has 14 residues. In DNA, the CDR3 is TGCGCCAGCAGCTTGAGTCCAGATAACACTGAAGCTTTCTTT. Translated: CASSLSPDNTEAFF.

This chain connects TRBV7-9 to TRBJ1-2; D call uncertain. CDR1 is SEHNR and CDR2 is FQNEAQ in the germline V gene (reference sequence). The CDR3 is 12 amino acids. Trimming removed 1 base from V and 7 bases from J, with 7 bases in between. CDR3 amino acids: CASSLDGVGYTF. The CDR3 DNA reads as TGTGCCAGCAGCTTAGACGGTGTTGGCTACACCTTC.

The chain joins TRBV5-6 to TRBJ2-2, with 7 positions matching TRBD2. The germline V gene has CDR1 SGHDT and CDR2 YYEEEE. There are 14 residues in the CDR3. J lost 7 bases, V lost 2 bases, and 5 bases had no gene match. The CDR3 protein is CASSFSLADGELFF. The CDR3 DNA reads as TGTGCCAGCAGCTTCTCGCTAGCGGACGGGGAGCTGTTTTTT.

This chain uses TRBV20-1 with TRBJ2-5; no firm D call. The V gene lost 3 bases and the J gene lost 4 bases, with 12 bases spanning the gap. Per germline, CDR1 DFQATT and CDR2 SNEGSKA (reference sequence). The CDR3 contains 13 residues. CDR3 in amino acids: CSARGLGPETQYF. CDR3 nucleotides: TGCAGTGCTAGGGGATTGGGCCCAGAGACCCAGTACTTC.

This clonotype was picked up many times. The chain employs TRBV14 and TRBJ2-1; D assignment may be TRBD1 or TRBD2 (5 bases each). The length of the CDR3 is 15 residues. Trimming pared 4 bases from V and 6 bases from J, leaving 16 bases between. The germline CDR1 and CDR2 sequences are SGHDN and FVKESK. The CDR3 nucleotides are TGTGCCAGCAGCCCTACACGTGTTGGGGGCAATGAGCAGTTCTTC. It encodes CASSPTRVGGNEQFF.

V gene TRBV19 combines with J gene TRBJ1-5; D perhaps matches TRBD1 (5 bases). Per the germline V gene, CDR1 is LNHDA and CDR2 is SQIVND (reference sequence). V was clipped by 4 bases and J by 9 bases, with 19 bases between them. CDR3 length: 15 amino acids. CDR3 coding DNA: TGTGCCAGTAGTAATGCAGTGGGGGAGAAGGGGCCCCAGCATTTT. As protein: CASSNAVGEKGPQHF.

This clonotype occurred a few times. This chain uses TRBV12-3 or TRBV12-4 with TRBJ1-2; 8 bases map to TRBD1. Trimming at V came to 3 bases and at J to 5 bases, leaving 14 bases not matched to a gene. This CDR3 is built from 17 residues. This chain's CDR3 is CASSFRGRGAQGYGYTF. CDR3 bases: TGTGCCAGCAGTTTCAGGGGGCGAGGGGCCCAGGGGTATGGCTACACCTTC.

Only a few counts were recorded for this clonotype. CDR3 nucleotides: TGTGCCAGCAAGGTACCGGCGGGTAGTTCCTACGAGCAGTACTTC. The encoded protein is CASKVPAGSSYEQYF. The chain combines TRBV27 with TRBJ2-7; D perhaps matches TRBD2 (5 bases). The CDR3 contains 15 residues. V was trimmed by 7 bases and J by 1 base, leaving 17 bases between them. Looked up from germline, CDR1 is MNHEY and CDR2 is SMNVEV (reference sequence).

This clonotype was seen a handful of times. The chain is built from TRBV9 and TRBJ1-3; D unresolved. Germline V lookup: CDR1 SGDLS, CDR2 YYNGEE. The CDR3 extends over 15 amino acids. The ends were cut back, 1 base at V and 0 bases at J, with 8 bases in the middle. The CDR3 DNA sequence: TGTGCCAGCAGCGTATCGGGGTCCTCTGGAAACACCATATATTTT. Protein product: CASSVSGSSGNTIYF.

This clonotype was seen a few times. The chain links TRBV7-2 to TRBJ1-1, with D hard to call. CDR3 length equals 14 residues. Trimming removed 4 bases at V and 0 bases at J, with 9 bases between. CDR1 SGHTA and CDR2 FQGNSA come from the germline V gene. The CDR3 is CASSWGGMNTEAFF. Here the CDR3 DNA reads TGTGCCAGCAGCTGGGGAGGGATGAACACTGAAGCTTTCTTT.

Many counts were recorded for this clonotype. V and J are TRBV5-1 and TRBJ1-1; TRBD1 might be the D (5 bases). The CDR3 consists of 14 residues. V shed 4 bases and J shed 0 bases, with 10 bases lying between them. Per the germline V gene, CDR1 is SGHRS and CDR2 is YFSETQ. The CDR3 is CASSPGRVNTEAFF. The CDR3, as DNA: TGCGCCAGCAGCCCGGGACGGGTGAACACTGAAGCTTTCTTT.

This clonotype was counted ten times or more. The chain couples TRBV10-3 to TRBJ1-2, with a tentative D call TRBD1 (5 bases). This CDR3 region has 14 residues. V was cut by 7 bases and J by 0 bases, with 12 bases left in between. Germline loops: CDR1 ENHRY, CDR2 SYGVKD. CDR3 in amino acids: CAITRDGANYGYTF. Here the CDR3 DNA reads TGTGCCATCACTCGGGACGGCGCTAACTATGGCTACACCTTC.

The genes are TRBV6-1 and TRBJ2-1, with 7 nucleotides matching TRBD2. The CDR3 spans 15 residues. CDR1 is MNHNS and CDR2 is SASEGT in the germline V gene. V shed 6 bases, J shed 6 bases, and the junction held 11 bases outside the gene matches. The CDR3 coding sequence is TGTGCCAGCAGGGGGCGGGAGACCTCGCTCAATGAGCAGTTCTTC. This gives the protein CASRGRETSLNEQFF.

This clonotype was recorded a few times. CDR3 region: CSVEASGGWDNEQFF. In DNA, the CDR3 is TGCAGCGTTGAAGCTAGCGGGGGGTGGGACAATGAGCAGTTCTTC. The V call is TRBV29-1, the J call TRBJ2-1; TRBD2 matches 11 bases. Germline V gene data show CDR1 as SQVTM and CDR2 as ANQGSEA. This CDR3 is 15 amino acids long. J gave up 5 bases and V 1 base, and 4 bases lay outside the gene matches.

In its sample, this clonotype was seen many times. V and J are TRBV7-9 and TRBJ2-1; no clear D gene. The CDR3 contains 11 residues. With 4 bases removed from V and 5 bases from J, the gap between germline ends came to 3 bases. The germline V gene encodes CDR1 SEHNR and CDR2 FQNEAQ (reference sequence). The CDR3 is CASSYNNEQFF. DNA of the CDR3: TGTGCCAGCAGCTACAACAATGAGCAGTTCTTC.

The chain is built from TRBV5-1 and TRBJ2-2; possibly TRBD1 for D (6 bases). V shed 5 bases and J shed 1 base, with 9 bases lying between them. CDR1 and CDR2 from the germline V gene are SGHRS and YFSETQ. CDR3 length: 14 residues. CDR3 coding DNA: TGCGCCAGCAGGGACAGACAGAACACCGGGGAGCTGTTTTTT. Its protein is CASRDRQNTGELFF.

The chain couples TRBV30 to TRBJ1-6; a weak D match, TRBD1 (5 bases). Germline lookup yields CDR1 GTSNPN and CDR2 SVGIG (reference sequence). The CDR3 has 15 amino acids. Trimming removed 2 bases from V and 7 bases from J, with 15 bases in between. The CDR3 DNA sequence: TGTGCCTGGAGTTTCCCCCCGGGGGTGAATTCACCCCTCCACTTT. Protein product: CAWSFPPGVNSPLHF. Full variable domain (missing parts from reference TRBV30 and TRBJ1-6): SQTIHQWPATLVQPVGSPLSLECTVEGTSNPNLYWYRQAAGRGLQLLFYSVGIGQISSEVPQNLSASRPQDRQFILSSKKLLLSDSGFYLCAWSFPPGVNSPLHFGNGTRLTVT.

This clonotype was counted ten times or more. The chain recombines TRBV6-1 with TRBJ2-1; 7 bases match TRBD1. This CDR3 region has 13 residues. CDR1 and CDR2 (germline): MNHNS, SASEGT. Losses at the gene ends were 6 bases for V and 8 bases for J; bases not matched to a gene: 7. CDR3 sequence reads: CASRLTGAHEQFF. CDR3 coding DNA: TGTGCCAGCAGACTTACAGGGGCCCATGAGCAGTTCTTC.

The chain links TRBV10-3 to TRBJ2-7; 10 bases map to TRBD2. Germline V CDR1 and CDR2: ENHRY, SYGVKD. This CDR3 comprises 14 residues. V shed 3 bases, J shed 6 bases, and the junction held 5 bases outside the gene matches. CDR3 protein: CAISDSGRALEQYF. CDR3 nucleotide sequence: TGTGCCATCAGTGACAGCGGGAGGGCCCTCGAGCAGTACTTC.

In nucleotides, the CDR3 is TGTGCCAGCGGGAGGACGGCAACTAATGAAAAACTGTTTTTT. It yields the protein CASGRTATNEKLFF. The chain employs TRBV6-1 and TRBJ1-4; no reliable D call. Germline V CDR1 and CDR2: MNHNS, SASEGT. V lost 8 bases to trimming and J lost 0 bases, with 10 bases between them. The CDR3 totals 14 residues.

The chain uses TRBV11-2 and TRBJ1-2; the D gene is possibly TRBD1 (6 bases). Germline V gene sequence: CDR1 SGHAT, CDR2 FQNNGV. Trimming pared 5 bases from V and 1 base from J, leaving 8 bases between. The CDR3 consists of 13 residues. The CDR3 spells CASSKDSNYGYTF. CDR3 nucleotide sequence: TGTGCCAGCAGCAAGGACAGTAACTATGGCTACACCTTC.

The chain couples TRBV5-1 to TRBJ2-6, with 8 bases lining up with TRBD1. Looked up from germline, CDR1 is SGHRS and CDR2 is YFSETQ. V was pared by 4 bases and J by 0 bases, with 15 bases of the junction left unmatched. There are 20 residues in the CDR3. DNA of the CDR3: TGCGCCAGCAGCCTTGCCCTCATGACAGGGGTAGTCTCTGGGGCCAACGTCCTGACTTTC. Its translation is CASSLALMTGVVSGANVLTF.

This clonotype has just a few counts. This chain uses TRBV5-1 with TRBJ2-7; D may correspond to TRBD1 or TRBD2 (6 bases each). Between the trimmed V and J ends, which lost 0 bases and 4 bases, there was a span of 17 bases. This CDR3 has 16 amino acids. Germline-derived CDR1 and CDR2 are SGHRS and YFSETQ. The CDR3 spells CASSLEGGRFRYEQYF. For the CDR3, the DNA is TGCGCCAGCAGCTTGGAAGGGGGGCGCTTTCGGTACGAGCAGTACTTC.